This entry lists 22 T cell receptor beta chains sequenced from one sample in a study of early T cells in non-severe SARS-CoV-2 infection. One entry per CDR3 protein results from TCRdb running MiXCR on the 5' RACE reads. This sample has around 57,000 distinct CDR3 sequences; 10% to 12% occur once, and the top ten carry approximately 1.7%. The material sequenced was whole blood. The receptors come from an adult who was a healthcare worker with PCR-confirmed SARS-CoV-2 infection or an uninfected control (not recorded which).

This rearrangement joins TRBV27 to TRBJ2-2; 7 nucleotides align to TRBD2. J gave up 5 bases and V 5 bases, and 5 bases lay outside the gene matches. Germline CDR1 and CDR2: MNHEY and SMNVEV (reference sequence). This CDR3 is built from 14 residues. CDR3 nucleotides: TGTGCCAGCAGTCCCCGGCGGGGGACCGGGGAGCTGTTTTTT. Translating it yields CASSPRRGTGELFF.

There are a few counts of this clonotype. The chain has TRBV29-1 and TRBJ1-2, with no clear D. CDR1 SQVTM and CDR2 ANQGSEA come from the germline V gene. The CDR3 is 10 amino acids. V lost 3 bases to trimming and J lost 6 bases, with 5 bases between them. CDR3 amino acids: CSVDVDGYTF. CDR3 in DNA: TGCAGCGTTGATGTTGATGGCTACACCTTC. The whole variable domain, filled in from reference TRBV29-1 and TRBJ1-2, reads SAVISQKPSRDICQRGTSLTIQCQVDSQVTMMFWYRQQPGQSLTLIATANQGSEATYESGFVIDKFPISRPNLTFSTLTVSNMSPEDSSIYLCSVDVDGYTFGSGTRLTVV.

This sequence joins TRBV7-8 and TRBJ2-3, with 11 nucleotides matching TRBD2. The germline V gene encodes CDR1 SGHVS and CDR2 FQNEAQ. The CDR3 is 17 residues long. Germline trimming cut 8 bases from V and 3 bases from J; bases unmatched to any gene: 13. CDR3 residues: CASQISQLAGETDTQYF. The CDR3 DNA reads as TGTGCCAGCCAGATATCGCAACTAGCGGGGGAAACAGATACGCAGTATTTT.

This clonotype was counted at least ten times. The chain is built from TRBV7-9 and TRBJ2-7; TRBD1 matches 7 bases. V lost 3 bases and J lost 4; bases outside the gene matches: 6. The CDR3 is 14 amino acids. CDR1 is SEHNR, CDR2 FQNEAQ, per germline (reference sequence). The CDR3 region is CASSFGTARYEQYF. The DNA for the CDR3 is TGTGCCAGCAGCTTCGGGACAGCTCGTTACGAGCAGTACTTC.

This clonotype has ten or more counts. The chain's CDR3 is CASSAGGSLGPLHF. The CDR3 DNA sequence: TGTGCCAGCAGTGCGGGGGGATCCCTGGGACCCCTCCACTTT. The chain couples TRBV6-6 to TRBJ1-6, with D tentatively TRBD1 (5 bases). This CDR3 is built from 14 residues. The V gene's germline CDR1 is MNHNY and CDR2 SVGAGI (reference sequence). With 5 bases removed from V and 12 bases from J, the gap between germline ends came to 17 bases.

This clonotype was observed a handful of times. The DNA of the CDR3 is TGTGCCAGTACGGCCAGTGGCACACCGGGGGGGACCCAGTACTTC. This sequence encodes CASTASGTPGGTQYF. The gene calls are TRBV27 and TRBJ2-5; 7 nucleotides align to TRBD2. Germline assignment: CDR1 MNHEY and CDR2 SMNVEV (reference sequence). This CDR3 region has 15 residues. With 9 bases clipped from V and 7 bases from J, the junction kept 17 bases outside the gene matches.

The rearrangement uses TRBV7-9 and TRBJ1-6; D unclear. Looked up from germline, CDR1 is SEHNR and CDR2 is FQNEAQ (reference sequence). V dropped 1 base and J dropped 7 bases, with 14 bases sitting between them. This CDR3 comprises 16 residues. CDR3 in amino acids: CASSLVSGRENSPLHF. Written as DNA, the CDR3 is TGTGCCAGCAGCTTAGTTTCAGGCAGAGAGAATTCACCCCTCCACTTT.

A word on this clonotype: A read error may explain this, as a much larger clone is one base away. The chain has TRBV29-1 and TRBJ2-5; D not certain. Germline CDR1 is SQVTM and CDR2 is ANQGSEA. The CDR3 extends over 12 amino acids. The CDR3 region has the DNA TGCCGCGTGCCCCCAGGTGGGGAGACCCAGTACTTC. Its protein is CRVPPGGETQYF. The full variable domain, completed using reference TRBV29-1 and TRBJ2-5, is SAVISQKPSRDICQRGTSLTIQCQVDSQVTMMFWYRQQPGQSLTLIATANQGSEATYESGFVIDKFPISRPNLTFSTLTVSNMSPEDSSIYLCRVPPGGETQYFGPGTRLLVL.

This clonotype was recorded once. This chain uses TRBV7-9 with TRBJ1-2; D unresolved. This CDR3 is 19 amino acids long. The germline V gene encodes CDR1 SEHNR and CDR2 FQNEAQ (reference sequence). V was clipped by 4 bases and J by 1 base, with 25 bases between them. The CDR3 DNA is TGTGCCAGCAGCTCGACGTGGGAGGGAAGTGACTCTTTTAACTATGGCTACACCTTC. The encoded protein is CASSSTWEGSDSFNYGYTF.

There are many counts of this clonotype. The genes are TRBV5-1 and TRBJ1-1, with TRBD1 matching 8 bases. Germline trimming cut 0 bases from V and 0 bases from J; bases unmatched to any gene: 4. Germline CDR1 reads SGHRS; CDR2 reads YFSETQ. The CDR3 loop spans 16 amino acids. CDR3 region: CASSLGTGLMNTEAFF. Here the CDR3 DNA reads TGCGCCAGCAGCTTGGGGACAGGGCTGATGAACACTGAAGCTTTCTTT. The full variable domain, with the rest looked up from reference TRBV5-1 and TRBJ1-1, is KAGVTQTPRYLIKTRGQQVTLSCSPISGHRSVSWYQQTPGQGLQFLFEYFSETQRNKGNFPGRFSGRQFSNSRSEMNVSTLELGDSALYLCASSLGTGLMNTEAFFGQGTRLTVV.

The chain recombines TRBV3-1 with TRBJ2-7; 8 bases fit TRBD1. Per the germline V gene, CDR1 is LGHDT and CDR2 is YNNKEL (reference sequence). V trimming: 2 bases; J trimming: 9 bases; junction bases outside the gene matches: 15. This CDR3 contains 16 residues. CDR3 DNA: TGTGCCAGCAGCCAACAAGGAGACAGGGGTACTATTGGGCAGTACTTC. Its protein product is CASSQQGDRGTIGQYF.

The J gene is TRBJ2-3, the V gene TRBV7-9; D call uncertain. The germline V and J ends were trimmed by 1 base and 2 bases, with 16 bases remaining between them. The CDR3 consists of 17 residues. Germline values: CDR1 SEHNR, CDR2 FQNEAQ (reference sequence). CDR3 protein: CASSLGRSTAITDTQYF. The CDR3 nucleotides are TGTGCCAGCAGCTTAGGGCGCTCGACGGCGATCACAGATACGCAGTATTTT. Complete variable domain (other parts from reference TRBV7-9 and TRBJ2-3): DTGVSQNPRHKITKRGQNVTFRCDPISEHNRLYWYRQTLGQGPEFLTYFQNEAQLEKSRLLSDRFSAERPKGSFSTLEIQRTEQGDSAMYLCASSLGRSTAITDTQYFGPGTRLTVL.

In its sample, this clonotype was seen many times. The chain combines TRBV6-1 with TRBJ1-2; perhaps TRBD1 as D (6 bases). Germline V gene lookup returns CDR1 MNHNS and CDR2 SASEGT. V lost 6 bases and J 8 bases, leaving 19 bases between the germline ends. The CDR3 consists of 14 residues. The CDR3 loop reads CASRGGKALGGYTF. CDR3 bases: TGTGCCAGCAGAGGGGGGAAGGCGCTTGGAGGCTACACCTTC.

This clonotype was seen repeatedly, ten times or more. The chain uses TRBV5-6 and TRBJ2-2; tentatively, D is TRBD2 (6 bases). In germline, CDR1 is SGHDT, CDR2 YYEEEE. V lost 0 bases to trimming and J lost 0 bases, with 9 bases between them. CDR3 length: 16 residues. DNA for the CDR3: TGTGCCAGCAGCTTGGGAGTAGCGGCGAACACCGGGGAGCTGTTTTTT. Amino acids: CASSLGVAANTGELFF.

The sample holds many counts of this clonotype. The V gene is TRBV7-2, the J gene TRBJ2-7; D not certain. The CDR3 totals 11 residues. With 5 bases removed from V and 2 bases from J, the gap between germline ends came to 4 bases. Germline V gene lookup returns CDR1 SGHTA and CDR2 FQGNSA. For the CDR3, the DNA is TGTGCCAGCAGCGTAACCTACGAGCAGTACTTC. Protein sequence: CASSVTYEQYF.

This sequence joins TRBV7-8 and TRBJ1-3; D gene ambiguous. Germline V gene sequence: CDR1 SGHVS, CDR2 FQNEAQ. Trimming took 5 bases from V and 6 from J, leaving 8 bases between them. This CDR3 contains 12 residues. The CDR3 sequence: CASSPSTNTIYF. The CDR3 DNA follows: TGTGCCAGCAGCCCCTCTACAAACACCATATATTTT. The entire variable domain, with the rest obtained from reference TRBV7-8 and TRBJ1-3, is as follows: GAGVSQSPRYKVAKRGQDVALRCDPISGHVSLFWYQQALGQGPEFLTYFQNEAQLDKSGLPSDRFFAERPEGSVSTLKIQRTQQEDSAVYLCASSPSTNTIYFGEGSWLTVV.

Ten or more counts support this clonotype. The chain uses TRBV12-3 or TRBV12-4 and TRBJ1-3; D is ambiguous. The CDR3 runs to 15 residues. With 5 bases removed from V and 0 bases from J, the gap between germline ends came to 11 bases. CDR3 nucleotide sequence: TGTGCCAGCAGTCTTGTCGGGAGCTCTGGAAACACCATATATTTT. Amino acids: CASSLVGSSGNTIYF.

This clonotype was counted ten times or more. The V and J genes are TRBV5-1 and TRBJ2-1; 8 bases are shared with TRBD1. The germline gives CDR1 SGHRS, CDR2 YFSETQ. Trimming removed 3 bases from V and 6 bases from J; junction bases left unmatched: 11. This CDR3 has 16 amino acids. The CDR3 DNA sequence: TGCGCCAGCAGCTCCCGGGGGACAGGAAAGTTCAATGAGCAGTTCTTC. Amino acid sequence: CASSSRGTGKFNEQFF.

This clonotype appeared many times. CDR3 protein: CASSYEEDRNKFF. As DNA, the CDR3 is TGTGCCAGCAGTTACGAAGAGGACAGAAATAAGTTCTTC. V usage is TRBV6-5 and J usage is TRBJ2-1; D may be TRBD1 (6 bases). Looked up from germline, CDR1 is MNHEY and CDR2 is SVGAGI. The CDR3 runs to 13 residues. V dropped 2 bases and J dropped 14 bases, with 16 bases sitting between them.

This clonotype occurred a few times. The J gene is TRBJ1-5, the V gene TRBV19, with D possibly matching TRBD1 (5 bases). Germline CDR1 LNHDA, CDR2 SQIVND (reference sequence). The V and J ends lost 8 bases and 9 bases respectively, with 23 bases between them. The CDR3 sequence is 15 residues long. The DNA for the CDR3 is TGTGCCAGTCAGTGGGGGTTTGGGCGGATAACGCCCCAGCATTTT. Protein: CASQWGFGRITPQHF. Filled out from reference TRBV19 and TRBJ1-5, the complete variable domain reads DGGITQSPKYLFRKEGQNVTLSCEQNLNHDAMYWYRQDPGQGLRLIYYSQIVNDFQKGDIAEGYSVSREKKESFPLTVTSAQKNPTAFYLCASQWGFGRITPQHFGDGTRLSIL.

The rearrangement uses TRBV12-3 or TRBV12-4 and TRBJ2-3, with a possible D match to TRBD1 (6 bases). The CDR3 is made up of 15 amino acids. V was cut by 5 bases and J by 1 base, with 13 bases left in between. The CDR3 region has the DNA TGTGCCAGCAGTCAGGGGACACCGGGCACAGATACGCAGTATTTT. This gives the protein CASSQGTPGTDTQYF.

This clonotype has a handful of counts. The gene calls are TRBV9 and TRBJ2-2, with 9 bases fitting TRBD2. With 2 bases clipped from V and 7 bases from J, the junction kept 6 bases outside the gene matches. Germline CDR1 and CDR2: SGDLS and YYNGEE. The CDR3 is 15 amino acids. CDR3 amino acids: CASSVSGGPSGELFF. The CDR3 DNA sequence: TGTGCCAGCAGCGTGAGCGGGGGGCCCAGCGGGGAGCTGTTTTTT.